This record covers a single T cell receptor (beta chain). Using immunoSEQ multiplex PCR, the repertoire was profiled, and TCRdb retains in-frame clones only, with some absent. The sample holds some 79,000 clones, 92% seen once. Between the trimmed V and J ends, which lost 9 bases and 2 bases, there was a span of 10 bases. The CDR3 runs to 13 residues. Germline V gene lookup returns CDR1 MDHEN and CDR2 SYDVKM. The data were taken from a study of OX40 agonist ivuxolimab in advanced cancers. Study-wide background: There were three patients with partial responses, one having hepatocellular carcinoma and two cutaneous melanoma.

Source: CD4+ or CD8+ T cells sorted from blood, taken in a trial of the OX40 agonist ivuxolimab. The V call is TRBV28, the J call TRBJ2-2; D possibly uses TRBD1 or TRBD2 (5 bases each). The sequence was collected from an adult with an advanced solid tumor such as melanoma, head and neck, liver or kidney cancer. The CDR3: CASRDLNTGELFF. The CDR3 DNA reads TGTGCCAGTCGGGACCTAAACACCGGGGAGCTGTTTTTT.